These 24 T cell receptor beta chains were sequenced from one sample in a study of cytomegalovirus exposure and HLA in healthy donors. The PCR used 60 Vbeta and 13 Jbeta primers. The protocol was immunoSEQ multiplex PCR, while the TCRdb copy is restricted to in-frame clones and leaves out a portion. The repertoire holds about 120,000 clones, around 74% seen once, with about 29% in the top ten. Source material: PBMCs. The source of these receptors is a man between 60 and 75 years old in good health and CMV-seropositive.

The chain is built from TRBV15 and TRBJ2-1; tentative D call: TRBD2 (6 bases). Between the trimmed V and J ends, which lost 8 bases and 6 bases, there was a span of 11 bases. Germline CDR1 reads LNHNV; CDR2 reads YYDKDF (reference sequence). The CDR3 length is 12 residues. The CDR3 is CATAGLINEQFF. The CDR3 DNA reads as TGTGCCACCGCCGGACTAATCAATGAGCAGTTCTTC.

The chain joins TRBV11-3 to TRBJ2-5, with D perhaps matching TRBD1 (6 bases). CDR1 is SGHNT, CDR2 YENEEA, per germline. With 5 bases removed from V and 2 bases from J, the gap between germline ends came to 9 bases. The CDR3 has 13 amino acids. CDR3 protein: CASSRDNQETQYF. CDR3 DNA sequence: TGTGCCAGCAGCCGGGACAATCAAGAGACCCAGTACTTC.

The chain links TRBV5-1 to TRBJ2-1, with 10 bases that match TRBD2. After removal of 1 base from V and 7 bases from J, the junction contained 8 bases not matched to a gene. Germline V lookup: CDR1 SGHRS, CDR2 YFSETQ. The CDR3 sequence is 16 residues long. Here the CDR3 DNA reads TGCGCCAGCAGCTTGAGTTCTAGCGGGGGCGTAAATGAGCAGTTCTTC. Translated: CASSLSSSGGVNEQFF.

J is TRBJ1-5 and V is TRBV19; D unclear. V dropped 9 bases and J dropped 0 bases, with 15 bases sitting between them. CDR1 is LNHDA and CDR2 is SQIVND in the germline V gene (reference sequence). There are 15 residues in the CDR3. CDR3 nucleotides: TGTGCCAGCCAGCGGACGGTTAATAGCAATCAGCCCCAGCATTTT. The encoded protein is CASQRTVNSNQPQHF.

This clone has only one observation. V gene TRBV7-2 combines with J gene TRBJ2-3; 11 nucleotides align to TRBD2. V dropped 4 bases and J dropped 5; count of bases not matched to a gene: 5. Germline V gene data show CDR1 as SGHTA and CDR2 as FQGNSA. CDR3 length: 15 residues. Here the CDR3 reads CASSSYSGRGDTQYF. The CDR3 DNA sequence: TGTGCCAGCAGCTCCTATAGCGGGAGGGGAGATACGCAGTATTTT. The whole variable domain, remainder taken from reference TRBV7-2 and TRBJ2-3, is GAGVSQSPSNKVTEKGKDVELRCDPISGHTALYWYRQSLGQGLEFLIYFQGNSAPDKSGLPSDRFSAERTGGSVSTLTIQRTQQEDSAVYLCASSSYSGRGDTQYFGPGTRLTVL.

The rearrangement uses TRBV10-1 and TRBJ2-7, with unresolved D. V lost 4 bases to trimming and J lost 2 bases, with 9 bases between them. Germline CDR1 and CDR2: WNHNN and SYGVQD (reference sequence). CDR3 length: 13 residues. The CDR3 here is CASSGLHPYEQYF. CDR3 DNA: TGCGCCAGCAGTGGGCTTCACCCCTACGAGCAGTACTTC.

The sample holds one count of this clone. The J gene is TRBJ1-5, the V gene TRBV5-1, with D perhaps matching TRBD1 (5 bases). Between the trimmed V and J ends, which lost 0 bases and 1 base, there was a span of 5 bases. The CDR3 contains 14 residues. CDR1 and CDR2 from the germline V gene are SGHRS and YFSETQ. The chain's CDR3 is CASSLDRSNQPQHF. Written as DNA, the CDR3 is TGCGCCAGCAGCTTGGACAGGAGCAATCAGCCCCAGCATTTT.

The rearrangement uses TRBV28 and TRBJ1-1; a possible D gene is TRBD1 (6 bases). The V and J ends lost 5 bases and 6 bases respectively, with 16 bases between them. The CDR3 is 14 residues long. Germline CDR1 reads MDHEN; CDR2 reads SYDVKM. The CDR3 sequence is CASSGGGGLPEAFF. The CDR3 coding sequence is TGTGCCAGCAGTGGGGGCGGGGGTCTCCCTGAAGCTTTCTTT. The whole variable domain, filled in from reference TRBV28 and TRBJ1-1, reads DVKVTQSSRYLVKRTGEKVFLECVQDMDHENMFWYRQDPGLGLRLIYFSYDVKMKEKGDIPEGYSVSREKKERFSLILESASTNQTSMYLCASSGGGGLPEAFFGQGTRLTVV.

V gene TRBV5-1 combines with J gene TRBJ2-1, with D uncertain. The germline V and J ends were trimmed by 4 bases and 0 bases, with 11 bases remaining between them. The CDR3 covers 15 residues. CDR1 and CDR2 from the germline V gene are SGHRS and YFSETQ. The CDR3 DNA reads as TGCGCCAGCAGCCCCCACGAGAGCTCCTACAATGAGCAGTTCTTC. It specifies CASSPHESSYNEQFF.

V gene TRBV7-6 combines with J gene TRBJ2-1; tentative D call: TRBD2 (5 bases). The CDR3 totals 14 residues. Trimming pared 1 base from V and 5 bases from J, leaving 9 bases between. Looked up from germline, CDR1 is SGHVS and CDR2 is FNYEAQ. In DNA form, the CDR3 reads TGTGCCAGCAGCTTAGAAGGAGGCCACAATGAGCAGTTCTTC. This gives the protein CASSLEGGHNEQFF.

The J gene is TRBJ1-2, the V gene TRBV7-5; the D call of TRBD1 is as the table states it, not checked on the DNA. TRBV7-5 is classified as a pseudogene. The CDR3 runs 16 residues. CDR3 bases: TGTGTCAGAAGCTTAGGAGGGGACAGTTTACAGGGTGGCTACACCTTC. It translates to CVRSLGGDSLQGGYTF.

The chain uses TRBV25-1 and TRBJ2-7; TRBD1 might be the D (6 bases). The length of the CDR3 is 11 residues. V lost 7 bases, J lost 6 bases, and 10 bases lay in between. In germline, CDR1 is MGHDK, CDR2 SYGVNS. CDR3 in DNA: TGTGCCAGCAACCACAGGGCCGAGCAGTACTTC. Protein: CASNHRAEQYF.

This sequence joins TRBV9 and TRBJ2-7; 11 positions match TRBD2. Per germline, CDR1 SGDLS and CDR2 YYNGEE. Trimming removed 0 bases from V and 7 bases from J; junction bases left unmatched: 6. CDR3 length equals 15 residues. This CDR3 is CASSVGASGRQEQYF. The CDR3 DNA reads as TGTGCCAGCAGCGTAGGTGCTAGCGGGAGGCAAGAGCAGTACTTC.

CDR3 nucleotide sequence: TGTGCCAGCAGTTCCCCCCCGGCTCTAGCGGGAGATAGCTCCTACAATGAGCAGTTCTTC. Its protein is CASSSPPALAGDSSYNEQFF. The chain uses TRBV28 and TRBJ2-1, with TRBD2 identical over 10 bases. From germline, CDR1 is MDHEN and CDR2 SYDVKM. The CDR3 consists of 20 residues. The ends lost 4 bases at V and 0 bases at J; junction bases unmatched: 15. Full variable domain (remainder filled in from reference TRBV28 and TRBJ2-1): DVKVTQSSRYLVKRTGEKVFLECVQDMDHENMFWYRQDPGLGLRLIYFSYDVKMKEKGDIPEGYSVSREKKERFSLILESASTNQTSMYLCASSSPPALAGDSSYNEQFFGPGTRLTVL.

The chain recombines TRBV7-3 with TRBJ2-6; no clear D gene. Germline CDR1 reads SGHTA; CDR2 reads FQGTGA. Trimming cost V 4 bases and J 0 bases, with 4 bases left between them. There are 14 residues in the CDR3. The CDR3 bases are TGTGCCAGCAGCTCTCGCTCTGGGGCCAACGTCCTGACTTTC. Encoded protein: CASSSRSGANVLTF.

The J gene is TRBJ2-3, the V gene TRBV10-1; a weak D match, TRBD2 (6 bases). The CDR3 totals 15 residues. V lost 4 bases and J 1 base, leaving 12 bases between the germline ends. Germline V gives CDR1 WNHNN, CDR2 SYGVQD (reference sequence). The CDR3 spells CASSATRRGTDTQYF. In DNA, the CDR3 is TGCGCCAGCAGTGCGACTAGGCGGGGCACAGATACGCAGTATTTT.

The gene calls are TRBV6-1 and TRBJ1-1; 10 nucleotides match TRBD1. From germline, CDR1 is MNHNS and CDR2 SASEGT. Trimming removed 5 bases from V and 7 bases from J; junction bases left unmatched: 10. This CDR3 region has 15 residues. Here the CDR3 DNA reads TGTGCCAGCAGTACTAGGGACAGGGGAAAGGGTGAAGCTTTCTTT. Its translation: CASSTRDRGKGEAFF.

CDR3 sequence: CASSLGNFRGVAQYF. The DNA of the CDR3 is TGCGCCAGCAGCTTGGGGAATTTCCGGGGTGTGGCCCAGTACTTC. This rearrangement joins TRBV5-1 to TRBJ2-5, with TRBD2 as a possible D gene (5 bases). The germline CDR1 and CDR2 sequences are SGHRS and YFSETQ. The V and J ends lost 0 bases and 9 bases respectively, with 18 bases between them. This CDR3 region has 15 residues.

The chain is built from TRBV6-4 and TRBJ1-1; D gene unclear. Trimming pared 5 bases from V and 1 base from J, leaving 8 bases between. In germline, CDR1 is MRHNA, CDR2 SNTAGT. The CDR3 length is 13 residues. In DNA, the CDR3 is TGTGCCAGCAGTCCTCAGAAGAACACTGAAGCTTTCTTT. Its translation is CASSPQKNTEAFF.

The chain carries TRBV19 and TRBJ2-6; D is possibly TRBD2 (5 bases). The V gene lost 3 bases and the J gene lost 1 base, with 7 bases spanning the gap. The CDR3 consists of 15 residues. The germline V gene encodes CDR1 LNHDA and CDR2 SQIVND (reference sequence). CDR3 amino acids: CASSIGGSGANVLTF. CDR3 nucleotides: TGTGCCAGTAGTATCGGAGGTTCTGGGGCCAACGTCCTGACTTTC.

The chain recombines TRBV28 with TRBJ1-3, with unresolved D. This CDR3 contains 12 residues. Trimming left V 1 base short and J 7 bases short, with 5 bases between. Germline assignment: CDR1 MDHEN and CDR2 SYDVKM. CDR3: CASSLSANTIYF. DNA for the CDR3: TGTGCCAGCAGTTTATCTGCGAACACCATATATTTT.

CDR3 residues: CASSLASGATYEQYF. The DNA for the CDR3 is TGTGCCAGCAGCTTGGCTAGCGGGGCAACCTACGAGCAGTACTTC. The V and J genes are TRBV5-5 and TRBJ2-7; 9 bases match TRBD2. The V gene end was trimmed by 0 bases and the J gene end by 2 bases; junction bases not matched to a gene: 3. Germline V gene sequence: CDR1 SGHKS, CDR2 YYEKEE (reference sequence). This CDR3 spans 15 amino acids.

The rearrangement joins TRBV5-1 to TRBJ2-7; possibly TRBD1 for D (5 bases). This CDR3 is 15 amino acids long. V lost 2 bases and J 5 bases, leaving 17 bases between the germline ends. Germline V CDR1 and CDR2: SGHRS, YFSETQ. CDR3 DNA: TGCGCCAGCAGCTTACAGGCGGCCTCACCCAACGAGCAGTACTTC. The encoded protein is CASSLQAASPNEQYF.

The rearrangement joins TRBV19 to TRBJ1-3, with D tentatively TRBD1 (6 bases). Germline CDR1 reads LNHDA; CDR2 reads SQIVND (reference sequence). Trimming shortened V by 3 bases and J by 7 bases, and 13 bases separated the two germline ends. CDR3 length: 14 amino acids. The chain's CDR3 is CASSIDRKSNTIYF. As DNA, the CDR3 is TGTGCCAGTAGTATCGACAGGAAAAGTAACACCATATATTTT.